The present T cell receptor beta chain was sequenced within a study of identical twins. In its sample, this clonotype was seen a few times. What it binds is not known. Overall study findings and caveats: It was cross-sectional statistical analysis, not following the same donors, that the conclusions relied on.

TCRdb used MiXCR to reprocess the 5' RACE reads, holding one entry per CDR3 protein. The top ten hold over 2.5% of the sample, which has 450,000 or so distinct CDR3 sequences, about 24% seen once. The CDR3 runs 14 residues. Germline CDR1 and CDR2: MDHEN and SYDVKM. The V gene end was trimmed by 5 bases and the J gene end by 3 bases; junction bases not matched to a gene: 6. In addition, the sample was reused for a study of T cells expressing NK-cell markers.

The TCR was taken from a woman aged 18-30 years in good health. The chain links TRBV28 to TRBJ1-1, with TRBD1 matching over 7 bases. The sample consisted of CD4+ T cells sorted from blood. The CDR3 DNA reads TGTGCCAGCAGTCCCCAGGGGGTCTACACTGAAGCTTTCTTT. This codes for CASSPQGVYTEAFF.